This T cell receptor (beta chain) was obtained from a study of T cell changes during pregnancy in multiple sclerosis. J gave up 6 bases and V 1 base, and 6 bases lay outside the gene matches. Germline CDR1 is SGDLS and CDR2 is YYNGEE. The CDR3 length is 15 residues. Only in-frame clones appear in the TCRdb table, and some are missing; sequencing was by immunoSEQ multiplex PCR. The profile shows approximately 110,000 clones, roughly nine tenths of them singletons. J is TRBJ2-3 and V is TRBV9, with TRBD2 matching 9 bases. The receptor comes from a female donor with multiple sclerosis, enrolled in a pregnancy study. This specimen was peripheral blood, taken after pregnancy. The CDR3 nucleotides read TGTGCCAGCAGCGTAAGCGGGGGGACATCCGATACGCAGTATTTT. Amino acid sequence: CASSVSGGTSDTQYF.